This TCR beta chain was profiled in a study of blood T cells in healthy people across ages. V was pared by 7 bases and J by 5 bases, with 17 bases between. This CDR3 comprises 14 residues. A second PCR of roughly 7 to 11 cycles used a sample-barcoded 5' primer and a J-beta primer mix. Via MiXCR, TCRdb re-called the 5' RACE reads, giving one row per CDR3 protein. Among 700,000 or so distinct CDR3 sequences listed, roughly 20% were seen once. Specimen: blood. The chain carries TRBV12-3 or TRBV12-4 and TRBJ1-1; weak D call: TRBD1 (5 bases). The TCR sequence derives from a man between 70 and 80 years old in good health. The CDR3 nucleotides are TGTGCCAGCACTCACCCGGGGCGTCGGACTGAAGCTTTCTTT. It specifies CASTHPGRRTEAFF.